This is a list of T cell receptor beta chains from one sample in a study of a mutant IDH1 vaccine in newly diagnosed glioma. Sequencing was performed with immunoSEQ multiplex PCR; in TCRdb, only in-frame clones are kept and a portion is missing. The sample records tens of thousands of clones, about 80% being singletons. Their antigens are not known. The sequences come from PBMCs, collected from a glioma patient whose treatment included an IDH1 peptide vaccine. These receptors were obtained from a man aged 25-45 years with glioma. CDR3s include the opening cysteine and the closing phenylalanine or tryptophan. A D gene is named only where the DNA matches it firmly. Size values are once, few and many counts, or a class for expanded clones, and some rows have none.

>TRBJ2-7|NA|TRBD2|TRBV11-2
TGTGCCAGCAGCTTGCGGGGGGGCGTGCGCCACGAGCAGTACTTC
CASSLRGGVRHEQYF
>TRBJ1-2|NA|TRBD1|TRBV5-5
TGTGCCAGCAGCTTGACAGGGGAGGGCTACACCTTC
CASSLTGEGYTF
>TRBJ2-5|NA|NA|TRBV28
TGTGCCAGCAGTTTGTTCCGGAGAATAGAGACCCAGTACTTC
CASSLFRRIETQYF
>TRBJ2-5|once|NA|TRBV5-1
TGCGCCAGCAGCTTCCTCAGGGGTGAGCAAGAGACCCAGTACTTC
CASSFLRGEQETQYF
>TRBJ2-3|NA|TRBD2|TRBV4-3
TGCGCCAGCAGCCAAGATCGGGCGGGGGGCACAGATACGCAGTATTTT
CASSQDRAGGTDTQYF
>TRBJ2-5|NA|TRBD1|TRBV7-6
TGTGCCAGCAGTTCCGTCCAGGGGGCAGGAGGCGCAGAGACCCAGTACTTC
CASSSVQGAGGAETQYF
>TRBJ2-7|NA|NA|TRBV7-3
TGTGCCAGCAGCAGGGACAACACCTACGAGCAGTACTTC
CASSRDNTYEQYF
>TRBJ1-3|few|TRBD1|TRBV7-2
TGTGCCAGCAGCTTAGAGGTCCAGGGGGGAAGGGCCATATATTTT
CASSLEVQGGRAIYF
>TRBJ1-2|NA|NA|TRBV2
TGTGCCAGCATCAGCGGTTCGGACTATGGCTACACCTTC
CASISGSDYGYTF
>TRBJ1-4|NA|NA|TRBV28
TGTGCCAGCAGTTCGGTTGGGGCTAATGAAAAACTGTTTTTT
CASSSVGANEKLFF
>TRBJ1-1|NA|NA|TRBV27
TGTGCCAGCAGTTTATTTGACAGAAACACTGAAGCTTTCTTT
CASSLFDRNTEAFF
>TRBJ1-2|once|NA|TRBV28
TGTGCCAGCAAAGCCACCAACTACACCTTC
CASKATNYTF
>TRBJ2-3|NA|NA|TRBV5-1
TGCGCCAGCAGCTTGGAGGGGGATTGGAGCACAGATACGCAGTATTTT
CASSLEGDWSTDTQYF
>TRBJ1-5|few|TRBD1|TRBV30
TGTGCCTGGAGCTTGGGACAGCCAAATCAGCCCCAGCATTTT
CAWSLGQPNQPQHF
>TRBJ1-4|NA|NA|TRBV19
TGTGCCAGTAGTAGGGATCGGGGGGCGGCAACTAATGAAAAACTGTTTTTT
CASSRDRGAATNEKLFF
>TRBJ2-2|NA|NA|TRBV6-4
TGTGCCAGCAGTCTAGAGACCGATACCGGGGAGCTGTTTTTT
CASSLETDTGELFF
>TRBJ2-5|once|NA|TRBV6-1
TGTGCCAGCAGTCGGGACACCCAAGAGACCCAGTACTTC
CASSRDTQETQYF
>TRBJ2-6|few|TRBD1|TRBV7-6
TGTGCCAGCAGCTTAGGGACAGGTTCTAGCTCTGGGGCCAACGTCCTGACTTTC
CASSLGTGSSSGANVLTF
>TRBJ1-1|NA|NA|TRBV4-2
TGTGCCAGCAGCCACCGTGGGGGGAACACTGAAGCTTTCTTT
CASSHRGGNTEAFF
>TRBJ1-4|NA|NA|TRBV6-5
TGTGCCAGCAGTTACTCGAAAGGAGGAAAACTGTTTTTT
CASSYSKGGKLFF
>TRBJ1-4|NA|TRBD1|TRBV7-2
TGTGCCAGCAGCTTGACAGGGACAACTAATGAAAAACTGTTTTTT
CASSLTGTTNEKLFF
>TRBJ2-1|NA|NA|TRBV5-1
TGCGCCAGCAGCTTGGAGCATAGAGGTGGGTACAATGAGCAGTTCTTC
CASSLEHRGGYNEQFF
>TRBJ1-1|NA|NA|TRBV30
TGTGCCTGGAGTGTTGGGGTAGGAGCGAACACTGAAGCTTTCTTT
CAWSVGVGANTEAFF
>TRBJ2-2|NA|NA|TRBV15
TGTGCCACCACAGGGAGGTACACCGGGGAGCTGTTTTTT
CATTGRYTGELFF
>TRBJ1-2|once|NA|TRBV2
TGTGCCAGCAGCGCCGAAAATAGGGGGTCTCGGGGCTACACCTTC
CASSAENRGSRGYTF